This T cell receptor beta chain is from a study of technical replicates of blood from a few donors. Sequencing was performed with immunoSEQ multiplex PCR; in TCRdb, only in-frame clones are kept and a portion is missing. The repertoire holds around 90,000 clones, with 94% as singletons. The receptor's source is a human donor in good health. Sequenced input: T cells isolated from PBMCs.

CDR3 in amino acids: CASSRQNNEQFF. Written as DNA, the CDR3 is TGTGCCAGCAGCCGACAGAACAATGAGCAGTTCTTC. This chain links TRBV11-2 with TRBJ2-1; D perhaps matches TRBD1 (5 bases). Germline CDR1 reads SGHAT; CDR2 reads FQNNGV. The CDR3 totals 12 residues. V lost 5 bases, J lost 5 bases, and 7 bases lay in between.